The 14 T cell receptor beta chains reported below all come from one sample, sequenced in a study of STAT5B mutations in CD4+ large granular lymphocyte leukemia. Here immunoSEQ multiplex PCR was the method, and the copy in TCRdb shows in-frame clones only, minus some. Of about 32,000 clones in the sample, approximately 81% were seen once. Sequencing was done on a sample of CD4+ T cells from blood buffy coats. The receptors originated from a human donor in good health.

This chain links TRBV6-5 with TRBJ1-2; no firm D call. The CDR3 totals 16 residues. Trimming removed 2 bases from V and 4 bases from J, with 17 bases in between. CDR1 is MNHEY and CDR2 is SVGAGI in the germline V gene. The CDR3 nucleotides read TGTGCCAGCAGTTACGGGCGGAGGGTCTCCCTCTATGGCTACACCTTC. Its protein product is CASSYGRRVSLYGYTF.

The rearrangement joins TRBV6-1 to TRBJ2-2, with D uncertain. The V and J ends lost 1 base and 7 bases respectively, with 10 bases between them. The CDR3 has 14 amino acids. The V gene's germline CDR1 is MNHNS and CDR2 SASEGT. The CDR3, as DNA: TGTGCCAGCAGTGAAGTTTTTTTAGGCGGGGAGCTGTTTTTT. This codes for CASSEVFLGGELFF.

The chain links TRBV19 to TRBJ2-1, with 10 bases that match TRBD2. This CDR3 is built from 17 residues. V dropped 3 bases and J dropped 2; count of bases not matched to a gene: 7. From germline, CDR1 is LNHDA and CDR2 SQIVND (reference sequence). The CDR3 coding sequence is TGTGCCAGTAGTATTGTAGCGGGAGGAGGGACCTACAATGAGCAGTTCTTC. This encodes CASSIVAGGGTYNEQFF.

V is TRBV28 and J is TRBJ2-7, with a tentative D call TRBD2 (6 bases). Per germline, CDR1 MDHEN and CDR2 SYDVKM. The CDR3 covers 15 residues. The V end lost 1 base, the J end lost 3 bases, and 13 bases lay between the germline ends. CDR3 bases: TGTGCCAGCAGTTTATATCAGGGAGGAGGCTACGAGCAGTACTTC. Its protein product is CASSLYQGGGYEQYF.

The chain carries TRBV11-2 and TRBJ2-6, with TRBD2 matching 7 bases. Germline V lookup: CDR1 SGHAT, CDR2 FQNNGV. The ends lost 3 bases at V and 2 bases at J; junction bases unmatched: 1. This CDR3 has 15 amino acids. The CDR3 nucleotides read TGTGCCAGCAGCTTCCGGGGGGCTGGGGCCAACGTCCTGACTTTC. It is translated as CASSFRGAGANVLTF.

The chain uses TRBV9 and TRBJ2-7; D is unresolved. Trimming took off 2 bases at V and 4 bases at J, with 10 bases between the two ends. CDR3 length: 13 amino acids. Germline CDR1 SGDLS, CDR2 YYNGEE. CDR3 DNA sequence: TGTGCCAGCAGCGTCTCCCCTACATACGAGCAGTACTTC. Translating gives CASSVSPTYEQYF.

This sequence joins TRBV7-2 and TRBJ2-5, with a tentative D call TRBD1 (6 bases). The ends were cut back, 5 bases at V and 5 bases at J, with 15 bases in the middle. This CDR3 comprises 14 residues. CDR1 is SGHTA, CDR2 FQGNSA, per germline. CDR3 coding DNA: TGTGCCAGCAGCAACGCGGACAGTTCGGAGACCCAGTACTTC. Translation: CASSNADSSETQYF. Supplemented by reference TRBV7-2 and TRBJ2-5, the full variable domain reads GAGVSQSPSNKVTEKGKDVELRCDPISGHTALYWYRQSLGQGLEFLIYFQGNSAPDKSGLPSDRFSAERTGGSVSTLTIQRTQQEDSAVYLCASSNADSSETQYFGPGTRLLVL.

This clone was counted a few times. V and J are TRBV30 and TRBJ1-1, with D hard to call. Per the germline V gene, CDR1 is GTSNPN and CDR2 is SVGIG (reference sequence). The CDR3 has 16 residues. V gave up 0 bases and J gave up 4 bases, with 18 bases separating them. CDR3 amino acids: CAWSVPLGVGSTEAFF. DNA for the CDR3: TGTGCCTGGAGTGTACCCCTCGGGGTGGGGAGCACTGAAGCTTTCTTT.

The chain employs TRBV6-5 and TRBJ2-7; unclear D gene. Germline CDR1 and CDR2: MNHEY and SVGAGI. Deletions cut 5 bases from V and 4 bases from J, with 6 bases between. This CDR3 comprises 11 residues. The CDR3 DNA reads as TGTGCCAGCAGTGGCATGTACGAGCAGTACTTC. Amino acids: CASSGMYEQYF.

The chain couples TRBV29-1 to TRBJ2-3, with 10 bases that match TRBD2. V lost 7 bases and J lost 1; bases outside the gene matches: 8. The CDR3 contains 15 residues. Germline V lookup: CDR1 SQVTM, CDR2 ANQGSEA. CDR3 in DNA: TGCAGCGCTACTCTAGCGGGGGTCCGCACAGATACGCAGTATTTT. Protein sequence: CSATLAGVRTDTQYF.

This clone was seen only once. This chain connects TRBV19 to TRBJ2-7; no firm D call. V shed 5 bases and J shed 5 bases, with 13 bases lying between them. Germline loops: CDR1 LNHDA, CDR2 SQIVND (reference sequence). This CDR3 has 13 residues. CDR3 nucleotides: TGTGCCAGTAGTTCGGTGCTAGTCAACGAGCAGTACTTC. Protein sequence: CASSSVLVNEQYF.

In this sample, this clone turned up a few times. The V gene is TRBV19, the J gene TRBJ1-2; D is unresolved. The CDR3 spans 13 residues. In germline, CDR1 is LNHDA, CDR2 SQIVND (reference sequence). Trimming removed 5 bases at V and 6 bases at J, with 13 bases between. As DNA, the CDR3 is TGTGCCAGTAGTTTTGGAGGGCGGGATGGCTACACCTTC. This translates into CASSFGGRDGYTF.

The chain combines TRBV5-1 with TRBJ2-7; tentative D call: TRBD2 (5 bases). The ends were cut back, 4 bases at V and 5 bases at J, with 16 bases in the middle. CDR1 is SGHRS and CDR2 is YFSETQ in the germline V gene. CDR3 length: 14 residues. The CDR3 nucleotides are TGCGCCAGCAGCCGGCAGCCTACCGGGGACGAGCAGTACTTC. Its translation is CASSRQPTGDEQYF.

This clone has only a few counts. V and J are TRBV30 and TRBJ1-1, with no clear D. Per germline, CDR1 GTSNPN and CDR2 SVGIG (reference sequence). Trimming took 4 bases from V and 2 from J, leaving 5 bases between them. The CDR3 runs to 11 residues. The CDR3 nucleotides read TGTGCCTGGATGGGAAACACTGAAGCTTTCTTT. This sequence encodes CAWMGNTEAFF.